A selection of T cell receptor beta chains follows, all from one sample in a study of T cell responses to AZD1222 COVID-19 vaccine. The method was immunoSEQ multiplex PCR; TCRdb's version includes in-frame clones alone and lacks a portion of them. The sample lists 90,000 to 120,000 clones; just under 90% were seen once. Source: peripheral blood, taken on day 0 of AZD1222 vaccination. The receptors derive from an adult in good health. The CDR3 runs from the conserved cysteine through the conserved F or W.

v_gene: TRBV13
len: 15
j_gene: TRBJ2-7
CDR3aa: CASSISGGGAREQYF

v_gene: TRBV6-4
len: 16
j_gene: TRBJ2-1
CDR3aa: CASSRTGTTAYNEQFF

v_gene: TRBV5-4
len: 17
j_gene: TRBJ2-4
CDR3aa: CASSRLDGRTAKNIQYF

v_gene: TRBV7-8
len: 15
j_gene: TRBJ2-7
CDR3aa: CASSLEGGSSYEQYF

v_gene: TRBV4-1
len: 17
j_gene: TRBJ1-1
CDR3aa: CASSQDTGLGEGTEAFF

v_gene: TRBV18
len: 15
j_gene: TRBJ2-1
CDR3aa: CASSPGLVSYNEQFF

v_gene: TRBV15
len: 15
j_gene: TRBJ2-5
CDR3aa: CATSRDRTGKETQYF

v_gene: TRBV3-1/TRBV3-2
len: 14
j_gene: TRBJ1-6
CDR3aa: CASSQVTSNSPLHF

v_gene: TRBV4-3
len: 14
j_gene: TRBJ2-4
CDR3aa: CASSQDSSSDIQYF

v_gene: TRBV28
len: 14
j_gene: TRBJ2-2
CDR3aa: CASSLPRVPGELFF

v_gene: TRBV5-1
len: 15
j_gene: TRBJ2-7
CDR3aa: CASSNPGGFTYEQYF

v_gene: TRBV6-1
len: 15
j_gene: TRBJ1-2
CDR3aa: CASSEMGGPNYGYTF

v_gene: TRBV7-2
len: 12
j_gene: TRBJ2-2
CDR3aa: CASSLALGELFF

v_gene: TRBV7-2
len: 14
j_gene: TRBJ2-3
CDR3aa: CASSLDTFTDTQYF

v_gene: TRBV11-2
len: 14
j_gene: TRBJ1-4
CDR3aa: CASSPGQGNEKLFF

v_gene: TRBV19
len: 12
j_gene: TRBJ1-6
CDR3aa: CASRQGYSPLHF

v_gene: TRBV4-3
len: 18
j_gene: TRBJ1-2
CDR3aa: CASSQDLGHLGRGDGYTF

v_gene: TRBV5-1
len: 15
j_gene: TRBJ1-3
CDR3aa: CASNHPGHSGNTIYF

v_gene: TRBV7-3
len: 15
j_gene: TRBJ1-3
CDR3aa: CASSQRGDTGNTIYF

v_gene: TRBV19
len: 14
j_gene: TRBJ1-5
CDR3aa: CASRLTGNNQPQHF

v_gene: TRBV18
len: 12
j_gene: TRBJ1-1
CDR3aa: CASSRSEGEAFF